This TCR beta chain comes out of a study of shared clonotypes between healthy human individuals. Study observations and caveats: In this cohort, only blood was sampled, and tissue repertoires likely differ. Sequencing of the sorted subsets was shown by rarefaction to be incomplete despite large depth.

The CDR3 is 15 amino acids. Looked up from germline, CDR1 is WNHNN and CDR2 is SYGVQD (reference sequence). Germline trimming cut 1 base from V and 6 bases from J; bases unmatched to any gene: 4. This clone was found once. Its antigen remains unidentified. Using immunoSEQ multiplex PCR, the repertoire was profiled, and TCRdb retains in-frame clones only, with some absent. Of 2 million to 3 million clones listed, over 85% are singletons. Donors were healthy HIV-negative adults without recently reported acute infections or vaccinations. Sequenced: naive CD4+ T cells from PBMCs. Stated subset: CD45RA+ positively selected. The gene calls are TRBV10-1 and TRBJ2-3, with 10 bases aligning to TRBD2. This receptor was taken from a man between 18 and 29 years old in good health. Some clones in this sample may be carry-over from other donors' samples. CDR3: CASSEWLAGADTQYF. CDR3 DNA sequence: TGCGCCAGCAGTGAGTGGCTAGCGGGAGCGGATACGCAGTATTTT.